Below, one TCR beta chain is given with its context. Its antigen is not identified. This sample was taken from a study of cytomegalovirus exposure and HLA in healthy donors. Study-level results: According to a later analysis, donors in an Asian-associated ancestry cluster reportedly had fewer N-insertions than the approximately 670-donor mean. Association with HLA alleles at 0.05 false discovery rate was found for 15,000 to 20,000 TCR beta sequences in a later analysis. In vitro testing confirmed a few CMV-associated chains as specific for CMV antigens. In an earlier analysis, productive rearrangement rates for most beta V segments clustered near 87% or 30%.

PCR involved 60 Vbeta and 13 Jbeta primers. TCRdb's table, derived via immunoSEQ multiplex PCR, lists solely in-frame clones and lacks some. The table has 170,000 or so clones, 84% seen once. Germline V gene sequence: CDR1 MNHEY, CDR2 SVGAGI. The V and J ends lost 2 bases and 6 bases respectively, with 13 bases between them. This CDR3 has 14 residues. This TCR came from a man aged 45-65 years in good health and CMV-seropositive. The gene calls are TRBV6-5 and TRBJ1-1, with D possibly being TRBD1 (5 bases). Sequencing input: PBMCs. The CDR3 coding sequence is TGTGCCAGCAGTTACGGACGGGGGATCGCTGAAGCTTTCTTT. Amino acids: CASSYGRGIAEAFF.